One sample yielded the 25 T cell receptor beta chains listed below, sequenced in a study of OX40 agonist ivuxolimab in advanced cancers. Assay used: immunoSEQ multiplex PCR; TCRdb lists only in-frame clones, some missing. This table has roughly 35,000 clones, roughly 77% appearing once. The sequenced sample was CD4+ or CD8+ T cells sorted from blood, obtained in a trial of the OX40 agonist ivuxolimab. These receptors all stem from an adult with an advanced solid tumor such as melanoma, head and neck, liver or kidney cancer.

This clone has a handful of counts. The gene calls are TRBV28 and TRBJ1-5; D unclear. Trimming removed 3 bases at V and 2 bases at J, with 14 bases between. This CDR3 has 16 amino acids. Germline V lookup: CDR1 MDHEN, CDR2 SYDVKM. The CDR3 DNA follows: TGTGCCAGCAGTTTCGGGGAACCGAGGGGCAATCAGCCCCAGCATTTT. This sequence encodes CASSFGEPRGNQPQHF.

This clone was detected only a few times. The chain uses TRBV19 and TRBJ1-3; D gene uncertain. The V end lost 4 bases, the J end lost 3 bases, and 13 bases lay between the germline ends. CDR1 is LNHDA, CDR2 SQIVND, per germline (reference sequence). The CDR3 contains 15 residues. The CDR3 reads CASSTTSADGNTIYF. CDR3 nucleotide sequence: TGTGCCAGTAGTACCACATCGGCGGATGGAAACACCATATATTTT.

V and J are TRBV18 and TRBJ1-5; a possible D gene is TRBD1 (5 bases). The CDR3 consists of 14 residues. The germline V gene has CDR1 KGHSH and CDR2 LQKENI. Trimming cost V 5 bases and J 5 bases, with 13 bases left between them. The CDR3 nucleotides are TGTGCCAGCTCAGAGTTGGGGGTGGATCAGCCCCAGCATTTT. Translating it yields CASSELGVDQPQHF. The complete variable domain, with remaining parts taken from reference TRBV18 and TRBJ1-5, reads NAGVMQNPRHLVRRRGQEARLRCSPMKGHSHVYWYRQLPEEGLKFMVYLQKENIIDESGMPKERFSAEFPKEGPSILRIQQVVRGDSAAYFCASSELGVDQPQHFGDGTRLSIL.

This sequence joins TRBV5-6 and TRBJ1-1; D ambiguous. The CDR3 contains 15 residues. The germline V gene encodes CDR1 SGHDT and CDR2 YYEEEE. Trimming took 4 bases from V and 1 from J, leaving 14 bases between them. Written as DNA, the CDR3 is TGTGCCAGCAGCCTTGGTGGCTGGGGGAACACTGAAGCTTTCTTT. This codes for CASSLGGWGNTEAFF.

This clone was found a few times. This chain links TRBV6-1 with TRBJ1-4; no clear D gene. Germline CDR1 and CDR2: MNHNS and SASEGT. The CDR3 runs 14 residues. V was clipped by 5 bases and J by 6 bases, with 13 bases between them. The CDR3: CASSSAGWDEKLFF. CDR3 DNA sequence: TGTGCCAGCAGTTCGGCAGGCTGGGATGAAAAACTGTTTTTT.

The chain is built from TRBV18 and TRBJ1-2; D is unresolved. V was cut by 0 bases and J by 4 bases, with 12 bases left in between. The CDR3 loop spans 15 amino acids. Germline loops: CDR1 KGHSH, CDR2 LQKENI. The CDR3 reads CASSPPTIRGYGYTF. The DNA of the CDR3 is TGTGCCAGCTCACCACCGACGATTAGAGGCTATGGCTACACCTTC.

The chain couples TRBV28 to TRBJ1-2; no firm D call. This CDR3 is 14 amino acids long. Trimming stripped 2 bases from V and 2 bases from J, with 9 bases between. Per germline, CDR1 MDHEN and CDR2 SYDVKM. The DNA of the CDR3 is TGTGCCAGCAGTTTAATCCCCAGCAACTATGGCTACACCTTC. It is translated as CASSLIPSNYGYTF.

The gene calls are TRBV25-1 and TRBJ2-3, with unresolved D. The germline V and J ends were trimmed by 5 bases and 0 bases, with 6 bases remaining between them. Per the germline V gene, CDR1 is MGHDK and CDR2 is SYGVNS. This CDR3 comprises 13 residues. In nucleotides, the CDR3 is TGTGCCAGCAGTTGGGCTAGCACAGATACGCAGTATTTT. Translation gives CASSWASTDTQYF.

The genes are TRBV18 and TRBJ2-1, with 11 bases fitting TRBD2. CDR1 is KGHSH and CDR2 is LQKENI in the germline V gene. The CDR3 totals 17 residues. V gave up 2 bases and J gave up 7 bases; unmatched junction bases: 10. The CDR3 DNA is TGTGCCAGCTCACCAACTTTAGCGGGGGGGCTTGATAATGAGCAGTTCTTC. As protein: CASSPTLAGGLDNEQFF.

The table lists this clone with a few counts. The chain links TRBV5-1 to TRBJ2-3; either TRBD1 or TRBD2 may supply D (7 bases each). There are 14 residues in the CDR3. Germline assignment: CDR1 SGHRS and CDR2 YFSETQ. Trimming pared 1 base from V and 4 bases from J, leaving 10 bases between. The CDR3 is CASSLSGTADTQYF. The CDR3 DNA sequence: TGCGCCAGCAGCTTGAGCGGGACAGCAGATACGCAGTATTTT.

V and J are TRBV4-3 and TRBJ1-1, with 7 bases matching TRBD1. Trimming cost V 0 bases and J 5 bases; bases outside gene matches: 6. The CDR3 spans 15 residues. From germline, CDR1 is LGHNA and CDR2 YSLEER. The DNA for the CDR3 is TGCGCCAGCAGCCAAGAGGGGGCAGGGGGAACTGAAGCTTTCTTT. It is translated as CASSQEGAGGTEAFF.

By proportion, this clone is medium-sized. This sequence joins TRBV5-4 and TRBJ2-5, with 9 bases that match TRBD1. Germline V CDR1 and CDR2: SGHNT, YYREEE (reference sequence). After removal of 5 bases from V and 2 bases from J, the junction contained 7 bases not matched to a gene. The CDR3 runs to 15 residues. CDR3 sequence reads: CASRWDRDMQETQYF. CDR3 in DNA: TGTGCCAGCAGATGGGACAGGGACATGCAAGAGACCCAGTACTTC.

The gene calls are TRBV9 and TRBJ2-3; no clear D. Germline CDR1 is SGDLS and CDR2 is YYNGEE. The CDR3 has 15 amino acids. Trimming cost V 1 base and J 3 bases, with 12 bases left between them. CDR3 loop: CASSVLEGATDTQYF. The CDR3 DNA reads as TGTGCCAGCAGCGTATTGGAAGGAGCAACAGATACGCAGTATTTT.

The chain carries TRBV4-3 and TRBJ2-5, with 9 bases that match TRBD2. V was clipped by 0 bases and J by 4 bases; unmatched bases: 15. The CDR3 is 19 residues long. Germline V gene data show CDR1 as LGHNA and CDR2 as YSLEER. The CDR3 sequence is CASSQDRVLAGTKGETQYF. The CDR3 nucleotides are TGCGCCAGCAGCCAAGATCGGGTCCTAGCGGGGACAAAGGGAGAGACCCAGTACTTC.

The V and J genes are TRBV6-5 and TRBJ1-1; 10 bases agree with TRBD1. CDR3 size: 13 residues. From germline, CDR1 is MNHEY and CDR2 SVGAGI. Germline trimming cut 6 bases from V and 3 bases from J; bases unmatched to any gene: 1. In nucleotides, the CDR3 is TGTGCCAGCAGCGGGACAGGGGACACTGAAGCTTTCTTT. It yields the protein CASSGTGDTEAFF.

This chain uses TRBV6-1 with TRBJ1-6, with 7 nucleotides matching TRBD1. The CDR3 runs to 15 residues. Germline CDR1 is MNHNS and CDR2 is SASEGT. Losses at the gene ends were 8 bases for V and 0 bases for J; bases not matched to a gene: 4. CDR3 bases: TGTGCCAGCCAGGGGGGGAGCTCCTATAATTCACCCCTCCACTTT. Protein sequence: CASQGGSSYNSPLHF.

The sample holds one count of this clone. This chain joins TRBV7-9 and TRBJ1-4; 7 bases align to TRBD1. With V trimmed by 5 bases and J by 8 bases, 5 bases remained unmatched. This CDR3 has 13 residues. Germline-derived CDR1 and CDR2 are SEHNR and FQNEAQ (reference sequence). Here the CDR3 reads CASSLRTGEKLFF. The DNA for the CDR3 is TGTGCCAGCAGCCTTCGGACAGGCGAAAAACTGTTTTTT.

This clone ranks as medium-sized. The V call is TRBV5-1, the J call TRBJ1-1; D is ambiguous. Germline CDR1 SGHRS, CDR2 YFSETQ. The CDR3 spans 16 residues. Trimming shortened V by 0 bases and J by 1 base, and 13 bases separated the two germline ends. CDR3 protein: CASSLAGSIWNTEAFF. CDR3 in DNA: TGCGCCAGCAGCTTGGCCGGGTCAATTTGGAACACTGAAGCTTTCTTT.

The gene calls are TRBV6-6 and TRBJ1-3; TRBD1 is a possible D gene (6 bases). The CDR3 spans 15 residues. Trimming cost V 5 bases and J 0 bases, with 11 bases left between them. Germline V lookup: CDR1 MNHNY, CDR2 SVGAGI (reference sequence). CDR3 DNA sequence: TGTGCCAGCAGTAAACAGGGTATCTCTGGAAACACCATATATTTT. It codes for CASSKQGISGNTIYF.

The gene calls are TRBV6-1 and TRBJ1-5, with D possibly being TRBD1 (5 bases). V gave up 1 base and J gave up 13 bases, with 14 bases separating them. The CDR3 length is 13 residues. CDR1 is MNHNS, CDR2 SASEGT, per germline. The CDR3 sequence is CASSEVRDAAQHF. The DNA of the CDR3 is TGTGCCAGCAGTGAAGTACGGGACGCGGCTCAGCATTTT.

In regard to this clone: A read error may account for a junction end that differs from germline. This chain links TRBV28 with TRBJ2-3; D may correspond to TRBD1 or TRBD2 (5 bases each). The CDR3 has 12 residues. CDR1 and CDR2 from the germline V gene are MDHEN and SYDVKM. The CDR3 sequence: CASSLYGGTQYF. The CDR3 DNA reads TGTGCCAGCAGCTTATATGGGGGTACGCAGTATTTT.

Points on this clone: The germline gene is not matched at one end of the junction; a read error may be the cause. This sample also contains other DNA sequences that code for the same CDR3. CDR3 DNA sequence: TGTGCCAGCAGTGAACAGGGAAACCACTACGCGCAGTACTTC. It codes for CASSEQGNHYAQYF. The V gene is TRBV27, the J gene TRBJ2-7; perhaps TRBD1 as D (6 bases). CDR1 and CDR2 from the germline V gene are MNHEY and SMNVEV (reference sequence). The CDR3 is made up of 14 amino acids.

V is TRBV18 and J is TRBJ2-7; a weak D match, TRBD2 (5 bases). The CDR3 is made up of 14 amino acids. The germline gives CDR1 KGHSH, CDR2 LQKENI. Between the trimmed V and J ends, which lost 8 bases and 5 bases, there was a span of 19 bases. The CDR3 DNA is TGTGCCAGCCGCGACCAAGAGGGCTTCCACGAGCAGTACTTC. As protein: CASRDQEGFHEQYF.

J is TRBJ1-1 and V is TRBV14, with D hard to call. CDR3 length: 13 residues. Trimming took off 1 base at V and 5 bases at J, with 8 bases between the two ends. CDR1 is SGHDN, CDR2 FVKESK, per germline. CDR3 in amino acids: CASSQVLRTEAFF. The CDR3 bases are TGTGCCAGCAGCCAAGTCCTAAGGACTGAAGCTTTCTTT.

CDR3 bases: TGCGCCAGCAGCTTGGGGGGACAGGGCTATGGCTACACCTTC. Residues: CASSLGGQGYGYTF. The chain couples TRBV5-1 to TRBJ1-2; 9 bases fit TRBD1. This CDR3 spans 14 amino acids. CDR1 SGHRS and CDR2 YFSETQ come from the germline V gene. J gave up 4 bases and V 0 bases, and 1 base lay outside the gene matches.